This T cell receptor beta chain was sequenced in a study of shared clonotypes between healthy human individuals. Naive CD8 cells, CD45RO-negative and positively selected for CCR7, excluded terminally differentiated effector memory CD45RA+ cells. Broader study findings: Limitation of the genetic and exposure-history diversity represented came from the few donors.

Germline V gene sequence: CDR1 SGHNT, CDR2 YYREEE (reference sequence). V shed 4 bases and J 4 bases; nucleotides not matched to a gene: 4. The CDR3 is made up of 13 amino acids. In the case of this clone: The antigen is not known. This CDR3 is also generated by other DNA sequences in the sample.

Using immunoSEQ multiplex PCR, the repertoire was profiled, and TCRdb retains in-frame clones only, with some absent. The sample has under 2,000,000 clones, over 85% seen once. The sequenced sample was naive CD8+ T cells sorted from blood. The gene calls are TRBV5-4 and TRBJ1-2; 7 nucleotides match TRBD1. The origin of this receptor is a man between 18 and 29 years old in good health. CDR3 coding DNA: TGTGCCAGCAGCCCTGGGACAGCCTATGGCTACACCTTC. Translated: CASSPGTAYGYTF. Filled out from reference TRBV5-4 and TRBJ1-2, the complete variable domain reads ETGVTQSPTHLIKTRGQQVTLRCSSQSGHNTVSWYQQALGQGPQFIFQYYREEENGRGNFPPRFSGLQFPNYSSELNVNALELDDSALYLCASSPGTAYGYTFGSGTRLTVV.